These 10 T cell receptor beta chains share one sample of origin, sequenced in a study of T cells in Graves' hyperthyroidism and ophthalmopathy. Regions amplified from RNA transcripts were the TCR beta CDR3 regions. TCR CDR3 underwent first-round RT-PCR with the HTBI primer set. TCRdb passed the multiplex PCR reads through MiXCR, listing each CDR3 protein once. The data contain about 640,000 distinct CDR3 sequences, 20% of them singletons. The sample comprised blood. The receptors here all came from a man younger than 40 with Graves' ophthalmopathy.

Worth noting for this clonotype: The junction shows a germline mismatch at one end, possibly a read error. The chain uses TRBV5-1 and TRBJ2-3; 8 bases map to TRBD1. In germline, CDR1 is SGHRS, CDR2 YFSETQ. The CDR3 length is 16 residues. CDR3: CASSPLSDRAGDMQYF. CDR3 in DNA: TGCGCCAGCAGCCCGCTGTCGGACAGGGCCGGAGATATGCAGTATTTT.

This clonotype was detected only a few times. The chain links TRBV20-1 to TRBJ2-7, with 16 bases fitting TRBD2. Germline V CDR1 and CDR2: DFQATT, SNEGSKA (reference sequence). After removal of 3 bases from V and 5 bases from J, the junction contained 7 bases not matched to a gene. The CDR3 runs 16 residues. DNA of the CDR3: TGCAGTGCTAGCCTGGGACTAGCGGGAGGGCCTAACGAGCAGTACTTC. Encoded protein: CSASLGLAGGPNEQYF.

This clonotype was seen only a few times. The J gene is TRBJ2-7, the V gene TRBV28; D not certain. The length of the CDR3 is 13 residues. The V gene lost 7 bases and the J gene lost 0 bases, with 10 bases spanning the gap. Germline values: CDR1 MDHEN, CDR2 SYDVKM. The CDR3 sequence: CASTHWDSYEQYF. CDR3 DNA: TGTGCCAGCACTCATTGGGACTCCTACGAGCAGTACTTC.

In its sample, this clonotype was seen many times. The chain recombines TRBV11-2 with TRBJ2-1, with TRBD2 identical over 10 bases. From germline, CDR1 is SGHAT and CDR2 FQNNGV. Losses at the gene ends were 1 base for V and 5 bases for J; bases not matched to a gene: 11. This CDR3 region has 18 residues. CDR3 DNA: TGTGCCAGCAGCTTAGGAATCCGGAGACTAGCGGGCGACAATGAGCAGTTCTTC. Its translation: CASSLGIRRLAGDNEQFF.

This clonotype appeared a few times. The chain links TRBV29-1 to TRBJ2-3, with TRBD2 matching over 15 bases. The germline V gene encodes CDR1 SQVTM and CDR2 ANQGSEA. This CDR3 contains 14 residues. V shed 7 bases and J 6 bases; nucleotides not matched to a gene: 5. CDR3 in amino acids: CSGGLAGGTDTQYF. CDR3 nucleotides: TGCAGCGGCGGACTAGCGGGAGGGACGGATACGCAGTATTTT.

The CDR3, as DNA: TGTGCCAGCAGCCAGGATGAAACCGGGCCCGACCCGCCCTGGAAAGATACGCAGTATTTT. Protein sequence: CASSQDETGPDPPWKDTQYF. V gene TRBV14 combines with J gene TRBJ2-3, with unresolved D. CDR1 is SGHDN and CDR2 is FVKESK in the germline V gene. The CDR3 is made up of 20 amino acids. V gave up 3 bases and J gave up 5 bases, with 30 bases separating them.

This chain's CDR3 is CASSMAGGLGEQYF. CDR3 coding DNA: TGTGCCAGTAGTATGGCCGGAGGCCTGGGCGAGCAGTACTTC. This chain links TRBV19 with TRBJ2-7, with D maybe TRBD2 (5 bases). Between the trimmed V and J ends, which lost 3 bases and 6 bases, there was a span of 15 bases. The CDR3 is made up of 14 amino acids. Per germline, CDR1 LNHDA and CDR2 SQIVND (reference sequence). Drawing the rest from reference TRBV19 and TRBJ2-7, the complete variable domain is DGGITQSPKYLFRKEGQNVTLSCEQNLNHDAMYWYRQDPGQGLRLIYYSQIVNDFQKGDIAEGYSVSREKKESFPLTVTSAQKNPTAFYLCASSMAGGLGEQYFGPGTRLTVT.

This clonotype was seen once. V gene TRBV7-9 combines with J gene TRBJ2-2; D unclear. Germline V CDR1 and CDR2: SEHNR, FQNEAQ (reference sequence). This CDR3 is built from 15 residues. V lost 4 bases, J lost 1 base, and 10 bases lay in between. The CDR3 bases are TGTGCCAGCAGCTCTAGAGTTATGAACACCGGGGAGCTGTTTTTT. This encodes CASSSRVMNTGELFF.

The V gene is TRBV6-1, the J gene TRBJ2-3; D unresolved. Germline V lookup: CDR1 MNHNS, CDR2 SASEGT. Trimming pared 5 bases from V and 1 base from J, leaving 13 bases between. This CDR3 has 15 residues. CDR3 DNA: TGTGCCAGCAGTCCCATCGGGCTAGGCACAGATACGCAGTATTTT. Its translation: CASSPIGLGTDTQYF.

This clonotype appeared a few times. The V and J genes are TRBV15 and TRBJ1-5, with 7 bases matching TRBD1. Germline CDR1 reads LNHNV; CDR2 reads YYDKDF (reference sequence). The ends lost 1 base at V and 3 bases at J; junction bases unmatched: 12. The CDR3 length is 18 residues. CDR3 sequence (DNA): TGTGCCACCAGCAGAGCCTCCCTTAAAACAGGGGTCAATCAGCCCCAGCATTTT. Translation: CATSRASLKTGVNQPQHF.